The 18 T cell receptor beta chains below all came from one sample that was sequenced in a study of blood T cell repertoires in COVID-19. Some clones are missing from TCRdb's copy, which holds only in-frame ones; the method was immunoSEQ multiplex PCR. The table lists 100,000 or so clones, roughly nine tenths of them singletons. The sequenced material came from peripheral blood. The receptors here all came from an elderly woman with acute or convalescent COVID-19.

The DNA for the CDR3 is TGTGCCAGCAGCCAATGGGGCATTGGGGGCCCCGAGCAGTACTTC. Amino acid sequence: CASSQWGIGGPEQYF. The chain carries TRBV3-1 (or the pseudogene TRBV3-2) and TRBJ2-7; tentatively, D is TRBD1 (6 bases). Germline CDR1 reads LGHDT; CDR2 reads YNNKEL (reference sequence). The germline V and J ends were trimmed by 2 bases and 6 bases, with 17 bases remaining between them. The CDR3 loop spans 15 amino acids.

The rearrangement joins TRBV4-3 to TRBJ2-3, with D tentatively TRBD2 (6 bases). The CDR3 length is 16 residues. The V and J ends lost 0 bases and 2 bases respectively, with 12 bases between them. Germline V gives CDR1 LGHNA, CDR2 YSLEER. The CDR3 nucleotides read TGCGCCAGCAGCCAAGAACTTGGACTAATCACAGATACGCAGTATTTT. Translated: CASSQELGLITDTQYF.

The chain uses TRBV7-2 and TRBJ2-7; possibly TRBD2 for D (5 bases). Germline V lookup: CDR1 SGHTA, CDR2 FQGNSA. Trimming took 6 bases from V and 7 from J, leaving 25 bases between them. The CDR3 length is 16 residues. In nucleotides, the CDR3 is TGTGCCAGCAGAACGCACTCCGGGGTGTCTCTGGGGGAGCAGTACTTC. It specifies CASRTHSGVSLGEQYF. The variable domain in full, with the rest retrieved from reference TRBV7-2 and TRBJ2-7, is GAGVSQSPSNKVTEKGKDVELRCDPISGHTALYWYRQSLGQGLEFLIYFQGNSAPDKSGLPSDRFSAERTGGSVSTLTIQRTQQEDSAVYLCASRTHSGVSLGEQYFGPGTRLTVT.

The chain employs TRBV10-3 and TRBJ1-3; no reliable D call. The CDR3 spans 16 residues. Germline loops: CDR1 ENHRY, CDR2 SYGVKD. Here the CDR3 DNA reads TGTCCCCCTGGGGAGAGGGAGGTGCCCTCTGGAAACACCATATATTTT. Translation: CPPGEREVPSGNTIYF.

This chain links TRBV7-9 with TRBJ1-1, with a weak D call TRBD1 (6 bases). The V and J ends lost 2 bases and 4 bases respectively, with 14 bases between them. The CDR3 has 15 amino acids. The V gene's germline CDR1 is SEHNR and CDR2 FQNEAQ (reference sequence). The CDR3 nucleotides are TGTGCCAGCAGCTTAAGTCAGGGAGGGGGCACTGAAGCTTTCTTT. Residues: CASSLSQGGGTEAFF.

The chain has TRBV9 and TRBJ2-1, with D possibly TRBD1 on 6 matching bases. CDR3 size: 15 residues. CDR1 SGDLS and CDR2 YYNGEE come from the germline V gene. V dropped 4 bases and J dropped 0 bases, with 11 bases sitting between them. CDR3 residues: CASSKGQSSYNEQFF. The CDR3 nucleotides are TGTGCCAGCAGCAAAGGACAGAGCTCCTACAATGAGCAGTTCTTC.

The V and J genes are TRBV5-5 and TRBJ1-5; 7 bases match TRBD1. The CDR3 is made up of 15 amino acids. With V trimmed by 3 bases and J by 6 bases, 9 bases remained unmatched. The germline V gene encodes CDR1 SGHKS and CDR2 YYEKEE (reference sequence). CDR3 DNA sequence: TGTGCCAGCAGCTGGACAGGAGGGAGCGGTCAGCCCCAGCATTTT. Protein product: CASSWTGGSGQPQHF.

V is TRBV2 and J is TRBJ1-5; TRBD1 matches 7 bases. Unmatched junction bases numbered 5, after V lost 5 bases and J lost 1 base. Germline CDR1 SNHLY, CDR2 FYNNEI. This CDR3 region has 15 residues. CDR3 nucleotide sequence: TGTGCCAGCAGTACCGACAGGGCCAGCAATCAGCCCCAGCATTTT. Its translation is CASSTDRASNQPQHF. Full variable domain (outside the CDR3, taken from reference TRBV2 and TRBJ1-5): EPEVTQTPSHQVTQMGQEVILRCVPISNHLYFYWYRQILGQKVEFLVSFYNNEISEKSEIFDDQFSVERPDGSNFTLKIRSTKLEDSAMYFCASSTDRASNQPQHFGDGTRLSIL.

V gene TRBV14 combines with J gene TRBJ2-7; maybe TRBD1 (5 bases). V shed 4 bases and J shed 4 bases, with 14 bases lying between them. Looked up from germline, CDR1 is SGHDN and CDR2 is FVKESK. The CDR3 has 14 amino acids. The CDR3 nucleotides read TGTGCCAGCAGCCCCCCGGACATTTCGTACGAGCAGTACTTC. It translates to CASSPPDISYEQYF.

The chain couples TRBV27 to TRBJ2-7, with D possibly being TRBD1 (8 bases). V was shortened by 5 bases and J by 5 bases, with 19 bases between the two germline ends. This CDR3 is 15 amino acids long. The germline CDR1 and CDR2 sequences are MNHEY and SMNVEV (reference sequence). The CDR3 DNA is TGTGCCAGCAGTCCCTACAGGGGGGGCAGGAACGAGCAGTACTTC. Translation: CASSPYRGGRNEQYF.

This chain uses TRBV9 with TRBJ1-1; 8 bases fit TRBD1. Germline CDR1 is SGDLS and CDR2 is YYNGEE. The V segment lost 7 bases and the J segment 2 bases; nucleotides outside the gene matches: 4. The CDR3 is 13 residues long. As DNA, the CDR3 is TGTGCCAGCCAGGGGGCCACTAACACTGAAGCTTTCTTT. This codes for CASQGATNTEAFF.

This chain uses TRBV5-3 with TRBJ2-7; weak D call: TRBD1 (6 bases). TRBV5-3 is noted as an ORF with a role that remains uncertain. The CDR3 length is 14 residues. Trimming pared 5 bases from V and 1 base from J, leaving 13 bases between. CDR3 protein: CARRYRVRSYEQYF. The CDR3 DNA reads TGTGCCAGAAGATACAGGGTTCGGTCCTACGAGCAGTACTTC.

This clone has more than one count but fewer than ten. This CDR3 is CASSLGGLETGELFF. The CDR3 DNA follows: TGTGCCAGCAGTTTAGGGGGCTTGGAAACCGGGGAGCTGTTTTTT. The chain joins TRBV28 to TRBJ2-2; D might be TRBD1 (6 bases). The CDR3 is 15 amino acids. Trimming took off 2 bases at V and 5 bases at J, with 12 bases between the two ends. CDR1 is MDHEN and CDR2 is SYDVKM in the germline V gene.

The CDR3 spells CSVERLAGGNEQFF. CDR3 sequence (DNA): TGCAGCGTTGAAAGACTAGCGGGGGGGAATGAGCAGTTCTTC. V and J are TRBV29-1 and TRBJ2-1; 14 bases map to TRBD2. CDR1 and CDR2 (germline): SQVTM, ANQGSEA. The CDR3 is made up of 14 amino acids. V gave up 2 bases and J gave up 7 bases; unmatched junction bases: 1.

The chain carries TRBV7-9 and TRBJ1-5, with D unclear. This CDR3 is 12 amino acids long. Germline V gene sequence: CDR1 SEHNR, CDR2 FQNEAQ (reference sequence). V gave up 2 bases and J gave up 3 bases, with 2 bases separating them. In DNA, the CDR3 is TGTGCCAGCAGCTTACACAATCAGCCCCAGCATTTT. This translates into CASSLHNQPQHF. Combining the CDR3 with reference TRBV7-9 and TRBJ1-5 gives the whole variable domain DTGVSQNPRHKITKRGQNVTFRCDPISEHNRLYWYRQTLGQGPEFLTYFQNEAQLEKSRLLSDRFSAERPKGSFSTLEIQRTEQGDSAMYLCASSLHNQPQHFGDGTRLSIL.

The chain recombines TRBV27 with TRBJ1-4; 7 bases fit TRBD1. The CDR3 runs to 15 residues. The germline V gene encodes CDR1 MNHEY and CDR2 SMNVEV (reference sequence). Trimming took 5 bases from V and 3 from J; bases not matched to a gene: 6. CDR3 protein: CASSATGAANEKLFF. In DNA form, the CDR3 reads TGTGCCAGCAGTGCAACAGGGGCCGCTAATGAAAAACTGTTTTTT.

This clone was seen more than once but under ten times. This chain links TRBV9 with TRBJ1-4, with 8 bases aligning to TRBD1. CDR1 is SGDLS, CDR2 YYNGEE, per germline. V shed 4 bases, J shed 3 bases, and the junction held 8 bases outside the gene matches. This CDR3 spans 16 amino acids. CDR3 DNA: TGTGCCAGCAGCCTTGGACAGGGAACCCCTAATGAAAAACTGTTTTTT. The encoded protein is CASSLGQGTPNEKLFF.

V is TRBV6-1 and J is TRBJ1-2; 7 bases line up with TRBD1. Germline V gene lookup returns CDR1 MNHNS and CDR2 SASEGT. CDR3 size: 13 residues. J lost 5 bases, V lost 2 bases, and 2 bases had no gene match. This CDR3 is CASSEQGEYGYTF. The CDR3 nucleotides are TGTGCCAGCAGTGAACAGGGGGAGTATGGCTACACCTTC.